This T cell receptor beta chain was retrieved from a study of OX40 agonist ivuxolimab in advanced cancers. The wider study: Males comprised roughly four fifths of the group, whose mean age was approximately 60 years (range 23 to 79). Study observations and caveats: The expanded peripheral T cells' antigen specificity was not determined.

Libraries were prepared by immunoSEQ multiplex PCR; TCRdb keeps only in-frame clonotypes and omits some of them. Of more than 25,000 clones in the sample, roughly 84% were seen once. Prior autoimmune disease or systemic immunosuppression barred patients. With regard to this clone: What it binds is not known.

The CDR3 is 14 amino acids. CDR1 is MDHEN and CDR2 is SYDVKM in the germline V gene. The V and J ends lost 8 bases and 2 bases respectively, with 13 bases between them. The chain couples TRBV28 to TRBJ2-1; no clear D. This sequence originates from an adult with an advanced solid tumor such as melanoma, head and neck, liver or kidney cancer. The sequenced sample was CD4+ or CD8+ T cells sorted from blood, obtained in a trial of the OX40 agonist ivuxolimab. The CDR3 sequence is CASSVEFTYNEQFF. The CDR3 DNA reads TGTGCCAGCTCCGTCGAGTTTACCTACAATGAGCAGTTCTTC.